These 3 T cell receptor beta chains were all obtained from the same sample, sequenced in a study of glioma-infiltrating T cells after dendritic cell vaccination. Profiled with immunoSEQ multiplex PCR; TCRdb holds only in-frame clones, not every one. The data contain almost 65,000 clones, approximately 85% of them seen just once; the ten biggest clones take up under 10%. This specimen was blood, taken before dendritic cell vaccination. The receptors derive from a human donor with glioblastoma.

As to this clone: Given the absence of the conserved phenylalanine or tryptophan at the CDR3 end, a read error is likely. No DNA is shown, since the ends of the CDR3 on it are uncertain; the CDR3 is the one TCRdb lists. The chain has TRBV6-1 and TRBJ1-1. The germline gives CDR1 MNHNS, CDR2 SASEGT. Including both end residues, the CDR3 is 10 amino acids long. This CDR3 is CASSEEGGTL.

As concerns this clone: The junction departs from the called germline gene at one end, perhaps through a read error. Other DNA sequences in the same sample also yield this CDR3. The chain is built from TRBV27 and TRBJ2-2; 8 bases align to TRBD2. Germline V CDR1 and CDR2: MNHEY, SMNVEV (reference sequence). This CDR3 contains 16 residues. CDR3 residues: CASSLSNGGGPGELFF. As DNA, the CDR3 is TGTGCCAGCAGTTTATCGAACGGGGGGGGACCTGGGGAGCTGTTTTTC.

This clone was observed once. The chain combines TRBV28 with TRBJ2-7; maybe TRBD1 (6 bases). The CDR3 extends over 14 amino acids. V lost 6 bases and J lost 3, with 15 bases in between. The germline V gene has CDR1 MDHEN and CDR2 SYDVKM. CDR3 sequence reads: CASSLQGRYYEQYF. As DNA, the CDR3 is TGTGCCAGCAGCCTACAGGGCCGCTACTACGAGCAGTACTTC.